These T cell receptor beta chains were read from a single sample in a study of CD8 T cells in Susac syndrome. Via MiXCR, TCRdb re-called the immunoSEQ multiplex PCR reads, giving one row per CDR3 protein. The table has 150,000 to 200,000 distinct CDR3 sequences, roughly 94% seen once. Sequenced input: CD4+ T cells from PBMCs. These receptors were taken from a human donor with Susac syndrome. Both conserved end residues are part of each CDR3. Each record gives: V gene, D gene, CDR3 length, J gene, clone size, CDR3 protein, CDR3 DNA. D genes are given only for firm matches. Rows give clone size only sometimes, using once, few, many, or a class for an expanded clone.

TRBV7-2,TRBD1,17,TRBJ2-6,.,CASSLVGTASGANVLTF,TGTGCCAGCAGCTTAGTGGGGACAGCCTCTGGGGCCAACGTCCTGACTTTC
TRBV18,.,12,TRBJ1-1,.,CASSLGKSEAFF,TGTGCCAGCTCGTTGGGGAAGTCTGAAGCTTTCTTT
TRBV18,.,16,TRBJ1-3,.,CASSPLPVNSGNTIYF,TGTGCCAGCTCACCACTCCCGGTCAACTCTGGAAACACCATATATTTT
TRBV6-5,TRBD2,16,TRBJ2-5,.,CASSLQGSGDQETQYF,TGTGCCAGCAGTCTACAAGGTAGCGGGGACCAAGAGACCCAGTACTTC
TRBV23-1,.,14,TRBJ1-3,.,CASSQRPNWHTIYF,TGCGCCAGCAGTCAAAGACCAAACTGGCACACCATATATTTT
TRBV29-1,TRBD1,14,TRBJ2-2,.,CSVERGHGTGELFF,TGCAGCGTTGAGAGGGGGCATGGCACCGGGGAGCTGTTTTTT
TRBV28,.,15,TRBJ2-3,.,CATWVTGSSTDTQYF,TGTGCCACCTGGGTAACAGGGTCTAGCACAGATACGCAGTATTTT
TRBV5-1,TRBD2,17,TRBJ2-1,.,CASSTGRGAGDRNEQFF,TGCGCCAGCAGTACAGGCCGGGGAGCGGGAGATAGGAATGAGCAGTTCTTC
TRBV5-1,TRBD2,15,TRBJ2-5,.,CASSLGSGGQETQYF,TGCGCCAGCAGCTTAGGGAGCGGGGGACAAGAGACCCAGTACTTC
TRBV29-1,TRBD2,16,TRBJ2-3,.,CSVEDRVAGSTDTQYF,TGCAGCGTTGAAGATCGGGTAGCGGGTAGCACAGATACGCAGTATTTT
TRBV10-3,TRBD1,15,TRBJ1-1,.,CAIRDTGQMNTEAFF,TGTGCCATCAGGGATACGGGACAGATGAACACTGAAGCTTTCTTT
TRBV12-3/TRBV12-4,TRBD2,13,TRBJ2-1,.,CATSGLAVNEQFF,TGTGCCACCTCGGGGCTAGCGGTCAATGAGCAGTTCTTC
TRBV19,TRBD1,16,TRBJ2-2,.,CASSTWTGEGTGELFF,TGTGCCAGTAGTACCTGGACAGGGGAGGGAACCGGGGAGCTGTTTTTT
TRBV30,TRBD1,15,TRBJ2-1,.,CAWSLGQGEGNEQFF,TGTGCCTGGAGCCTTGGACAGGGGGAAGGCAATGAGCAGTTCTTC
TRBV20-1,.,13,TRBJ1-2,.,CSARDSRVIGYTF,TGCAGTGCTAGAGACTCCAGGGTAATTGGCTACACCTTC
TRBV7-2,TRBD1,15,TRBJ2-5,once,CASSSRDRGSETQYF,TGTGCCAGCAGCTCCCGGGACAGAGGGAGCGAGACCCAGTACTTC
TRBV4-2,TRBD2,18,TRBJ2-3,.,CASSQEVAGGASTDTQYF,TGTGCCAGCAGCCAAGAGGTAGCGGGGGGCGCTAGCACAGATACGCAGTATTTT
TRBV5-1,.,13,TRBJ2-1,.,CASSTDGYNEQFF,TGCGCCAGTTCGACGGATGGATACAATGAGCAGTTCTTC
TRBV2,.,14,TRBJ1-1,.,CASSVASPYTEAFF,TGTGCCAGCAGTGTGGCCAGTCCATACACTGAAGCTTTCTTT
TRBV12-3/TRBV12-4,.,17,TRBJ1-1,.,CASSPNFGVAINTEAFF,TGTGCCAGCAGCCCCAATTTCGGGGTCGCCATAAACACTGAAGCTTTCTTT
TRBV3-1,TRBD1,16,TRBJ2-1,.,CASSRRDRAPGNEQFF,TGTGCCAGCAGCCGAAGGGACAGGGCCCCGGGTAATGAGCAGTTCTTC
TRBV30,.,11,TRBJ2-7,.,CAWSGAGEQYF,TGTGCCTGGAGTGGAGCCGGGGAGCAGTACTTC
TRBV20-1,.,16,TRBJ1-1,.,CSARSPSGAMNTEAFF,TGCAGTGCAAGATCCCCTTCAGGGGCCATGAACACTGAAGCTTTCTTT
TRBV19,.,13,TRBJ1-2,.,CASSTGTTYGYTF,TGTGCCAGTAGTACAGGGACTACCTATGGCTACACCTTC
TRBV30,.,13,TRBJ1-1,.,CAWRTGLNTEAFF,TGTGCCTGGAGGACAGGTCTGAACACTGAAGCTTTCTTT
TRBV20-1,.,13,TRBJ2-3,.,CSARDGGLDTQYF,TGCAGTGCTAGAGATGGGGGTTTGGATACGCAGTATTTT
TRBV12-3/TRBV12-4,TRBD1,16,TRBJ2-5,.,CASSLGTGLGPETQYF,TGTGCCAGCAGTTTAGGGACAGGGTTGGGACCGGAGACCCAGTACTTC
TRBV29-1,.,12,TRBJ1-1,once,CSALAGSYEAFF,TGCAGCGCCCTCGCGGGGTCTTATGAAGCTTTCTTT
TRBV4-2,.,15,TRBJ2-1,.,CASSLTPDTYNEQFF,TGTGCCAGCAGCCTAACACCGGACACCTACAATGAGCAGTTCTTC
TRBV15,.,12,TRBJ1-1,once,CATSRITTEAFF,TGTGCCACCAGCAGAATTACAACTGAAGCTTTCTTT
TRBV18,TRBD1,15,TRBJ1-5,.,CASSPGTGANQPQHF,TGTGCCAGCTCACCCGGGACAGGGGCCAATCAGCCCCAGCATTTT
TRBV5-1,.,14,TRBJ1-1,.,CASSSDIPNTEAFF,TGCGCCAGCAGCTCGGACATCCCGAACACTGAAGCTTTCTTT
TRBV11-2,TRBD2,15,TRBJ2-1,.,CASSSPSGRYNEQFF,TGTGCCAGCAGCTCCCCCAGCGGGAGATACAATGAGCAGTTCTTC
TRBV28,TRBD1,14,TRBJ2-7,once,CASIDRGLSYEQYF,TGTGCCAGCATTGACAGGGGTCTTTCCTACGAGCAGTACTTC
TRBV7-4,TRBD2,21,TRBJ2-1,.,CASSSLVPSSGGGQENNEQFF,TGTGCCAGCAGCTCCCTAGTCCCCTCTAGCGGGGGGGGGCAGGAGAACAATGAGCAGTTCTTC
TRBV19,.,13,TRBJ1-4,.,CASSIVRGEKMFF,TGTGCCAGTAGTATAGTTCGCGGAGAGAAGATGTTTTTT
TRBV30,TRBD1,15,TRBJ1-4,.,CAWSSWGQPNEKLFF,TGTGCCTGGAGTTCTTGGGGACAGCCTAATGAAAAACTGTTTTTT
TRBV29-1,.,15,TRBJ2-1,.,CSVDSGSATYNEQFF,TGCAGCGTTGATAGTGGGTCAGCTACTTACAATGAGCAGTTCTTC
TRBV11-2,TRBD1,15,TRBJ2-5,.,CASSYGTGLRETQYF,TGTGCCAGCAGCTACGGGACAGGGCTTAGAGAGACCCAGTACTTC
TRBV19,.,14,TRBJ2-7,.,CASSISGQAYEQYF,TGTGCCAGTAGTATCTCCGGGCAAGCCTACGAGCAGTACTTC
TRBV19,.,14,TRBJ1-1,.,CASSMWTANTEAFF,TGTGCCAGTAGTATGTGGACAGCCAACACTGAAGCTTTCTTT
TRBV2,.,11,TRBJ2-2,.,CASRGGGELFF,TGTGCCAGCAGGGGAGGCGGGGAGCTGTTTTTT